This TCR beta chain comes out of a study of T cell repertoires in cytomegalovirus infection. The wider study: Based on public TCR beta signatures, there were indications of CMV infection and of a matching HLA type. Whole-study results and caveats: Cumulated frequencies of public TCR beta families served to identify carriers of CMV plus the relevant HLA. The ex vivo response was dominated by HLA-C-restricted CMV-specific TCR beta clonotypes.

A word on this clonotype: The antigen is unknown.

TCRdb re-analysed the reads in MiXCR, keeping a single row per CDR3 protein. The sample has about 600,000 distinct CDR3 sequences, approximately 24% seen once. The TCR originated in a human donor in good health (CMV status not recorded). Some clones in this sample may be carry-over from other donors' samples. Sequences were obtained from CD8+ T cells from PBMCs.

The CDR3 DNA sequence: TGTGCCAGCAGTTTGCCGCCGGAGGGACTCCCGCCCATATATAGCAATCAGCCCCAGCATTTT. It translates to CASSLPPEGLPPIYSNQPQHF. The chain couples TRBV28 to TRBJ1-5, with D tentatively TRBD1 (5 bases). V was clipped by 3 bases and J by 0 bases, with 27 bases between them. Germline CDR1 is MDHEN and CDR2 is SYDVKM. The CDR3 covers 21 residues.